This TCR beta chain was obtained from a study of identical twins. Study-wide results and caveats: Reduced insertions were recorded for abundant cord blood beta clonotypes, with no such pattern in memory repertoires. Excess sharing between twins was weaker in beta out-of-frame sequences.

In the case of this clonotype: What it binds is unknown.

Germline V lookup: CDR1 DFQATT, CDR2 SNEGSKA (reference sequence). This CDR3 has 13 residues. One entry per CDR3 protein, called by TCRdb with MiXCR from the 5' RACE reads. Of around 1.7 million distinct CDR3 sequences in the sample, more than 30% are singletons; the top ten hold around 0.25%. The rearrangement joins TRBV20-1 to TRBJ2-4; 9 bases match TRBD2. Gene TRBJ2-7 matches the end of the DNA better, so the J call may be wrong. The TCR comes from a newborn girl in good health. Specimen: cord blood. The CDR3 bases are TGCAGTGCTACCGCTAGCGGGGCCTACGAGCAGTACTTC. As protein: CSATASGAYEQYF.